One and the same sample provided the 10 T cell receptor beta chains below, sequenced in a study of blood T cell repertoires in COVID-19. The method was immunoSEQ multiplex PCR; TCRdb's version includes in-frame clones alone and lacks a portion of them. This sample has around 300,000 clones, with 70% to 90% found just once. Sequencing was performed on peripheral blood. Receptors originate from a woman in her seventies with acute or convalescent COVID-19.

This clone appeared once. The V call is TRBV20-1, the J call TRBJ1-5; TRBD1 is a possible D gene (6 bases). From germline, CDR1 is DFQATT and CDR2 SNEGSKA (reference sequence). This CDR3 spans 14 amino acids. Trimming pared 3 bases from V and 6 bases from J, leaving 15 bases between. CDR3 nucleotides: TGCAGTGCTAGTCTAGGGGGTAACGGTCAGCCCCAGCATTTT. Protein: CSASLGGNGQPQHF.

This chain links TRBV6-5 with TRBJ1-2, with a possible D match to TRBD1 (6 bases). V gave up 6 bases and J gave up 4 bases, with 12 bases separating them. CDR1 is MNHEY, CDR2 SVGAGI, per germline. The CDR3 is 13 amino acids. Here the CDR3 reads CASRYDRSYGYTF. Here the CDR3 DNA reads TGTGCCAGCAGATACGACAGGAGCTATGGCTACACCTTC.

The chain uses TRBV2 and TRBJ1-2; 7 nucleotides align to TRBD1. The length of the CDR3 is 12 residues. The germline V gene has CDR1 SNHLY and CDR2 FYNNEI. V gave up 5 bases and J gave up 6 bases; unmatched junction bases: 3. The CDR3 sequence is CASSYQGDGYTF. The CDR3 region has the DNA TGTGCCAGCAGTTATCAGGGGGATGGCTACACCTTC.

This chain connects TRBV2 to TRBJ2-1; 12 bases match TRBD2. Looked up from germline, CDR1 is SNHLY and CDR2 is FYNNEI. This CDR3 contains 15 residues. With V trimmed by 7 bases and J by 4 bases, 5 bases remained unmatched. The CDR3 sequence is CASTSGGAKYNEQFF. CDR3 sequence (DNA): TGTGCCAGCACTAGCGGGGGGGCTAAATACAATGAGCAGTTCTTC. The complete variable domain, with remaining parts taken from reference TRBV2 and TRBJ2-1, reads EPEVTQTPSHQVTQMGQEVILRCVPISNHLYFYWYRQILGQKVEFLVSFYNNEISEKSEIFDDQFSVERPDGSNFTLKIRSTKLEDSAMYFCASTSGGAKYNEQFFGPGTRLTVL.

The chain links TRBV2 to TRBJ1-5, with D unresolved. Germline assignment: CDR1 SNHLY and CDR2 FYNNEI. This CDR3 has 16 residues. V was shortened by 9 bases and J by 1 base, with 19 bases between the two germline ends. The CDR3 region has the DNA TGTGCCAGTCACGAAGCAACAACGCGGAGCAATCAGCCCCAGCATTTT. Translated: CASHEATTRSNQPQHF.

Here the CDR3 DNA reads TGTGCCAGCAGTTCAAGCGGGGGGCCCTACAATGAGCAGTTCTTC. Protein: CASSSSGGPYNEQFF. The rearrangement joins TRBV6-5 to TRBJ2-1; 9 bases map to TRBD2. The CDR3 length is 15 residues. Per germline, CDR1 MNHEY and CDR2 SVGAGI. V was pared by 4 bases and J by 2 bases, with 3 bases of the junction left unmatched.

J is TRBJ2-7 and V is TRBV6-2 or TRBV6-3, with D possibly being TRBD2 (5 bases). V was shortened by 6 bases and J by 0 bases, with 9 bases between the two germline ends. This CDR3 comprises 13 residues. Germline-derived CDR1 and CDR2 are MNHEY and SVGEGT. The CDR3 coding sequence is TGTGCCAGCAGCCGTGAGGGCTCCTACGAGCAGTACTTC. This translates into CASSREGSYEQYF.

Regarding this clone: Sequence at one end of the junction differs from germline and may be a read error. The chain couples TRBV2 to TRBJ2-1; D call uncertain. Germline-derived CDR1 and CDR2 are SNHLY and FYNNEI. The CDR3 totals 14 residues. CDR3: CASREVQVSNEQFF. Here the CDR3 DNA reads TGTGCCAGCAGAGAAGTTCAGGTTTCCAATGAGCAGTTCTTC.

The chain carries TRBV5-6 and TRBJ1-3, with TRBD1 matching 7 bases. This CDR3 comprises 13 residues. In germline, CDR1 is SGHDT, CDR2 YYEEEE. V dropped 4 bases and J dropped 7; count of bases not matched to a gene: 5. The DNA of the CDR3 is TGTGCCAGCAGCCGCGACAGGGTCAACACCATATATTTT. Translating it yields CASSRDRVNTIYF. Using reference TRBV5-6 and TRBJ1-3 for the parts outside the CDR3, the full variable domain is DAGVTQSPTHLIKTRGQQVTLRCSPKSGHDTVSWYQQALGQGPQFIFQYYEEEERQRGNFPDRFSGHQFPNYSSELNVNALLLGDSALYLCASSRDRVNTIYFGEGSWLTVV.

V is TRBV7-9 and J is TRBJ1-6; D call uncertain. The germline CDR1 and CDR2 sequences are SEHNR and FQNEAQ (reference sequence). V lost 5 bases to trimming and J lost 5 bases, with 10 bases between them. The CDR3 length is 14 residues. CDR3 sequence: CASSLSGNNSPLHF. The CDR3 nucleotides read TGTGCCAGCAGCCTGAGCGGAAATAATTCACCCCTCCACTTT. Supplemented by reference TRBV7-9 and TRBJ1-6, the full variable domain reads DTGVSQNPRHKITKRGQNVTFRCDPISEHNRLYWYRQTLGQGPEFLTYFQNEAQLEKSRLLSDRFSAERPKGSFSTLEIQRTEQGDSAMYLCASSLSGNNSPLHFGNGTRLTVT.